This T cell receptor (beta chain) was identified during a study of blood T cells in healthy people across ages. A second PCR, run for roughly 7 to 12 cycles, used a sample-barcoded 5' primer plus a J-beta primer mix. From the 5' RACE reads, TCRdb called clonotypes with MiXCR, one entry per CDR3 protein. The sample yields some 1.4 million distinct CDR3 sequences, 35% to 45% seen once. The receptor's source is a woman between 18 and 29 years old in good health. The sequenced sample was blood.

CDR3 protein: CAISGLGGIDSYEQYF. CDR3 in DNA: TGTGCCATCAGTGGTCTAGGGGGGATAGACTCCTACGAGCAGTACTTC. The rearrangement joins TRBV10-3 to TRBJ2-7; D tentatively fits TRBD1 or TRBD2 (6 bases each). Germline V gene sequence: CDR1 ENHRY, CDR2 SYGVKD. CDR3 length: 16 residues. The germline V and J ends were trimmed by 4 bases and 0 bases, with 16 bases remaining between them.